Listed below are T cell receptor beta chains from one sample, sequenced in a study of shared clonotypes between healthy human individuals. TCRdb's table, derived via immunoSEQ multiplex PCR, lists solely in-frame clones and lacks some. There are more than 1,200,000 clones in the sample; 97% to 99% occur only once, and about 0.34% lies in the top ten. The sequenced sample consisted of naive CD4+ T cells sorted from blood. These receptors originate from a man aged 30 to 45 in good health. Both conserved end residues are part of each CDR3. D genes are given only for firm matches. Part of the rows lack a size; the others show once, few, many or a class for expanded clones.

j_gene: TRBJ2-2; v_gene: TRBV7-9; d_gene: NA; abundance: NA; CDR3aa: CASSSIYTGELFF; CDR3nt: TGTGCCAGCAGCTCAATATACACCGGGGAGCTGTTTTTT
j_gene: TRBJ2-4; v_gene: TRBV25-1; d_gene: NA; abundance: NA; CDR3aa: CASSRGTGAKNIQYF; CDR3nt: TGTGCCAGCAGTAGGGGGACGGGGGCCAAAAACATTCAGTACTTC
j_gene: TRBJ1-4; v_gene: TRBV10-2; d_gene: TRBD1; abundance: once; CDR3aa: CASKRWDSANEKLFF; CDR3nt: TGCGCCAGCAAAAGGTGGGACAGCGCTAATGAAAAACTGTTTTTT
j_gene: TRBJ2-7; v_gene: TRBV28; d_gene: NA; abundance: NA; CDR3aa: CASSLLVGSYEQYF; CDR3nt: TGTGCCAGCAGTTTACTGGTCGGCTCCTACGAGCAGTACTTC
j_gene: TRBJ2-3; v_gene: TRBV4-2; d_gene: TRBD2; abundance: NA; CDR3aa: CASSQAGGAGGPRTDTQYF; CDR3nt: TGTGCCAGCAGCCAAGCGGGGGGAGCGGGAGGGCCCCGCACAGATACGCAGTATTTT
j_gene: TRBJ2-7; v_gene: TRBV30; d_gene: NA; abundance: NA; CDR3aa: CAWSAWTAVGEQYF; CDR3nt: TGTGCCTGGAGTGCCTGGACAGCAGTTGGTGAGCAGTACTTC
j_gene: TRBJ1-2; v_gene: TRBV7-3; d_gene: NA; abundance: NA; CDR3aa: CASSPGAGSNYGYTF; CDR3nt: TGTGCCAGCAGCCCCGGGGCAGGGTCCAACTATGGCTACACCTTC
j_gene: TRBJ2-2; v_gene: TRBV7-9; d_gene: TRBD1; abundance: NA; CDR3aa: CASSFGLGQGTTGELFF; CDR3nt: TGTGCCAGCAGCTTTGGTCTGGGACAGGGGACCACCGGGGAGCTGTTTTTT
j_gene: TRBJ2-3; v_gene: TRBV18; d_gene: TRBD2; abundance: NA; CDR3aa: CASSPWREHTDTQYF; CDR3nt: TGTGCCAGCTCACCCTGGCGGGAGCACACAGATACGCAGTATTTT
j_gene: TRBJ1-5; v_gene: TRBV6-5; d_gene: NA; abundance: NA; CDR3aa: CASSYGTGTNQPQHF; CDR3nt: TGTGCCAGCAGTTACGGAACAGGGACGAATCAGCCCCAGCATTTT
j_gene: TRBJ2-7; v_gene: TRBV9; d_gene: NA; abundance: NA; CDR3aa: CASSFLGTGEQYF; CDR3nt: TGTGCCAGCAGCTTCCTGGGCACAGGCGAGCAGTACTTC
j_gene: TRBJ2-7; v_gene: TRBV7-2; d_gene: TRBD2; abundance: NA; CDR3aa: CASSSRGSGRGEQYF; CDR3nt: TGTGCCAGCAGCTCCCGCGGTAGCGGGAGAGGGGAGCAGTACTTC
j_gene: TRBJ2-1; v_gene: TRBV5-1; d_gene: NA; abundance: NA; CDR3aa: CASSLARESYNEQFF; CDR3nt: TGCGCCAGCAGCTTGGCTCGGGAGTCCTACAATGAGCAGTTCTTC
j_gene: TRBJ1-1; v_gene: TRBV13; d_gene: NA; abundance: NA; CDR3aa: CASSQQDTEAFF; CDR3nt: TGTGCCAGCAGCCAGCAGGACACTGAAGCTTTCTTT
j_gene: TRBJ1-4; v_gene: TRBV5-4; d_gene: NA; abundance: NA; CDR3aa: CASSFRAGENEKLFF; CDR3nt: TGTGCCAGCAGCTTCCGGGCAGGGGAGAATGAAAAACTGTTTTTT
j_gene: TRBJ1-2; v_gene: TRBV28; d_gene: TRBD1; abundance: NA; CDR3aa: CASSEDRGLLYGYTF; CDR3nt: TGTGCCAGCAGCGAAGACAGGGGCCTTTTATATGGCTACACCTTC
j_gene: TRBJ1-1; v_gene: TRBV11-1; d_gene: NA; abundance: NA; CDR3aa: CASSLPGRAFF; CDR3nt: TGTGCCAGCAGCTTACCCGGACGGGCTTTCTTT
j_gene: TRBJ2-7; v_gene: TRBV9; d_gene: NA; abundance: NA; CDR3aa: CASSVGVGVAYEQYF; CDR3nt: TGTGCCAGCAGCGTAGGAGTGGGGGTAGCCTACGAGCAGTACTTC
j_gene: TRBJ2-5; v_gene: TRBV5-5; d_gene: TRBD2; abundance: NA; CDR3aa: CASSFYLAGETQYF; CDR3nt: TGTGCCAGCAGCTTCTATTTAGCGGGAGAGACCCAGTACTTC
j_gene: TRBJ2-2; v_gene: TRBV10-1; d_gene: TRBD1; abundance: NA; CDR3aa: CASSQGVGELFF; CDR3nt: TGCGCCAGCAGCCAGGGGGTCGGGGAGCTGTTTTTT
j_gene: TRBJ2-3; v_gene: TRBV28; d_gene: TRBD2; abundance: NA; CDR3aa: CASSDPGLAGDTQYF; CDR3nt: TGTGCCAGCAGCGACCCGGGACTAGCGGGCGATACGCAGTATTTT
j_gene: TRBJ2-3; v_gene: TRBV5-1; d_gene: NA; abundance: NA; CDR3aa: CASRGTVTDTQYF; CDR3nt: TGCGCCAGCAGAGGGACCGTCACAGATACGCAGTATTTT
j_gene: TRBJ2-2; v_gene: TRBV27; d_gene: TRBD2; abundance: NA; CDR3aa: CASSLSLPGLAGRTGELFF; CDR3nt: TGTGCCAGCAGTTTATCGCTGCCGGGACTAGCGGGAAGAACCGGGGAGCTGTTTTTT
j_gene: TRBJ2-7; v_gene: TRBV18; d_gene: NA; abundance: NA; CDR3aa: CASSPPEARWGFYEQYF; CDR3nt: TGTGCCAGCTCACCACCGGAGGCCCGTTGGGGGTTCTACGAGCAGTACTTC
j_gene: TRBJ1-4; v_gene: TRBV15; d_gene: TRBD1; abundance: NA; CDR3aa: CATSRWGQGATNEKLFF; CDR3nt: TGTGCCACCAGCAGATGGGGACAGGGCGCTACTAATGAAAAACTGTTTTTT
j_gene: TRBJ1-2; v_gene: TRBV5-1; d_gene: TRBD1; abundance: NA; CDR3aa: CASSSIPGQGFHTF; CDR3nt: TGCGCCAGCAGCTCGATTCCGGGACAGGGGTTTCACACCTTC
j_gene: TRBJ2-6; v_gene: TRBV30; d_gene: NA; abundance: NA; CDR3aa: CAWSDGAGANVLTF; CDR3nt: TGTGCCTGGAGTGACGGGGCTGGGGCCAACGTCCTGACTTTC
j_gene: TRBJ2-5; v_gene: TRBV28; d_gene: TRBD2; abundance: NA; CDR3aa: CASSLSGGSQETQYF; CDR3nt: TGTGCCAGCAGTTTATCGGGAGGATCGCAAGAGACCCAGTACTTC
j_gene: TRBJ2-7; v_gene: TRBV29-1; d_gene: NA; abundance: once; CDR3aa: CSATANYGLEQYF; CDR3nt: TGCAGCGCAACAGCTAATTACGGTTTGGAGCAGTACTTC
j_gene: TRBJ2-1; v_gene: TRBV5-1; d_gene: NA; abundance: NA; CDR3aa: CASSLAGQFYNEQFF; CDR3nt: TGCGCCAGCAGCTTGGCTGGACAGTTCTACAATGAGCAGTTCTTC
j_gene: TRBJ1-3; v_gene: TRBV19; d_gene: TRBD1; abundance: NA; CDR3aa: CASSTQGAAGNTIYF; CDR3nt: TGTGCCAGTAGTACTCAGGGGGCGGCTGGAAACACCATATATTTT
j_gene: TRBJ2-7; v_gene: TRBV30; d_gene: NA; abundance: NA; CDR3aa: CAWEISGMSYEQYF; CDR3nt: TGTGCCTGGGAAATTAGCGGCATGAGCTACGAGCAGTACTTC
j_gene: TRBJ2-1; v_gene: TRBV9; d_gene: TRBD2; abundance: NA; CDR3aa: CASRGLVGEQFF; CDR3nt: TGTGCCAGCAGGGGACTAGTGGGTGAGCAGTTCTTC
j_gene: TRBJ2-3; v_gene: TRBV9; d_gene: NA; abundance: NA; CDR3aa: CASSVDLSESTDTQYF; CDR3nt: TGTGCCAGCAGCGTAGATTTATCAGAGAGCACAGATACGCAGTATTTT
j_gene: TRBJ2-7; v_gene: TRBV19; d_gene: NA; abundance: NA; CDR3aa: CASSFTRTAWAYEQYF; CDR3nt: TGTGCCAGTAGTTTCACACGGACGGCATGGGCCTACGAGCAGTACTTC
j_gene: TRBJ2-3; v_gene: TRBV18; d_gene: NA; abundance: NA; CDR3aa: CASSPGQGSTDTQYF; CDR3nt: TGTGCCAGCTCACCGGGGCAGGGCAGCACAGATACGCAGTATTTT
j_gene: TRBJ1-2; v_gene: TRBV6-4; d_gene: NA; abundance: NA; CDR3aa: CASSDSRQAGRRGYTF; CDR3nt: TGTGCCAGCAGTGACTCTCGGCAGGCCGGCCGTAGGGGCTACACCTTC
j_gene: TRBJ2-3; v_gene: TRBV10-2; d_gene: NA; abundance: NA; CDR3aa: CAGTPGLKTTDTQYF; CDR3nt: TGCGCCGGGACACCGGGATTAAAGACCACAGATACGCAGTATTTT
j_gene: TRBJ2-2; v_gene: TRBV2; d_gene: NA; abundance: NA; CDR3aa: CASLVDVGTGELFF; CDR3nt: TGTGCCAGCCTAGTAGATGTCGGCACCGGGGAGCTGTTTTTT
j_gene: TRBJ2-4; v_gene: TRBV28; d_gene: TRBD2; abundance: NA; CDR3aa: CASSLAGAKNIQYF; CDR3nt: TGTGCCAGCAGCTTAGCGGGAGCCAAAAACATTCAGTACTTC
j_gene: TRBJ2-1; v_gene: TRBV9; d_gene: TRBD1; abundance: NA; CDR3aa: CASSAGQGTYNEQFF; CDR3nt: TGTGCCAGCAGCGCGGGACAGGGAACCTACAATGAGCAGTTCTTC
j_gene: TRBJ2-5; v_gene: TRBV5-1; d_gene: NA; abundance: NA; CDR3aa: CASSLYVRASGDETQYF; CDR3nt: TGCGCCAGCAGCCTATACGTTCGGGCCTCCGGGGATGAGACCCAGTACTTC
j_gene: TRBJ2-7; v_gene: TRBV2; d_gene: TRBD1; abundance: NA; CDR3aa: CASGWDRGDEQYF; CDR3nt: TGTGCCAGCGGGTGGGACAGGGGCGACGAGCAGTACTTC
j_gene: TRBJ2-1; v_gene: TRBV7-9; d_gene: TRBD2; abundance: NA; CDR3aa: CASSRQILAGAFKDEQFF; CDR3nt: TGTGCCAGCAGCCGACAGATACTAGCGGGAGCTTTTAAGGATGAGCAGTTCTTC
j_gene: TRBJ2-7; v_gene: TRBV15; d_gene: NA; abundance: NA; CDR3aa: CATSKGPSPYEQYF; CDR3nt: TGTGCCACCAGCAAAGGACCATCCCCCTACGAGCAGTACTTC
j_gene: TRBJ1-5; v_gene: TRBV30; d_gene: NA; abundance: NA; CDR3aa: CAWSVLGSQPQHF; CDR3nt: TGTGCCTGGAGTGTACTGGGATCCCAGCCCCAGCATTTT
j_gene: TRBJ2-7; v_gene: TRBV5-4; d_gene: TRBD2; abundance: once; CDR3aa: CASSLGLAVSSYEQYF; CDR3nt: TGTGCCAGCAGTTTGGGACTAGCGGTCTCATCCTACGAGCAGTACTTC
j_gene: TRBJ1-3; v_gene: TRBV5-1; d_gene: NA; abundance: NA; CDR3aa: CASSSGGTGAGSGNTIYF; CDR3nt: TGCGCCAGCAGCAGTGGGGGAACGGGAGCCGGTTCTGGAAACACCATATATTTT
j_gene: TRBJ2-4; v_gene: TRBV28; d_gene: TRBD2; abundance: NA; CDR3aa: CASSSLAGIAKNIQYF; CDR3nt: TGTGCCAGCAGCTCTCTAGCGGGAATAGCCAAAAACATTCAGTACTTC
j_gene: TRBJ2-7; v_gene: TRBV2; d_gene: TRBD1; abundance: NA; CDR3aa: CASSGQQGYEQYF; CDR3nt: TGTGCCAGCAGTGGACAACAGGGGTACGAGCAGTACTTC
j_gene: TRBJ2-5; v_gene: TRBV5-1; d_gene: TRBD2; abundance: once; CDR3aa: CASSLGAGGPSQETQYF; CDR3nt: TGCGCCAGCAGCTTAGGAGCGGGAGGGCCATCCCAAGAGACCCAGTACTTC
j_gene: TRBJ2-1; v_gene: TRBV6-6; d_gene: NA; abundance: once; CDR3aa: CASRSTDDSYNEQFF; CDR3nt: TGTGCCAGCAGATCGACAGACGACTCCTACAATGAGCAGTTCTTC
j_gene: TRBJ1-1; v_gene: TRBV6-4; d_gene: NA; abundance: NA; CDR3aa: CASSDQRLYITEAFF; CDR3nt: TGTGCCAGCAGTGACCAAAGGCTATACATCACTGAAGCTTTCTTT
j_gene: TRBJ1-1; v_gene: TRBV7-9; d_gene: NA; abundance: NA; CDR3aa: CASTLGQSTEAFF; CDR3nt: TGTGCCAGCACCCTCGGACAGAGCACTGAAGCTTTCTTT
j_gene: TRBJ1-4; v_gene: TRBV5-4; d_gene: TRBD1; abundance: NA; CDR3aa: CASSAGTGLAKLFF; CDR3nt: TGTGCCAGCAGCGCCGGGACAGGGCTAGCAAAACTGTTTTTT
j_gene: TRBJ2-7; v_gene: TRBV19; d_gene: TRBD1; abundance: NA; CDR3aa: CASSVTGGSYEQYF; CDR3nt: TGTGCCAGTAGTGTCACAGGGGGCTCCTACGAGCAGTACTTC